Reported below is one TCR beta chain. Libraries were prepared by immunoSEQ multiplex PCR; TCRdb keeps only in-frame clonotypes and omits some of them. The table shows about 17,000 clones, with 84% occurring only once. The source of the sample is a study of T cell changes during pregnancy in multiple sclerosis. This CDR3 spans 15 amino acids. V shed 5 bases, J shed 4 bases, and the junction held 8 bases outside the gene matches. Germline CDR1 and CDR2: PRHDT and FYEKMQ (reference sequence). This chain joins TRBV13 and TRBJ2-7, with TRBD2 matching over 10 bases. The sequence was collected from a female donor in good health, enrolled as a control in a pregnancy study. The specimen was CD8+ T cells from peripheral blood mononuclear cells, collected in the third trimester of pregnancy. CDR3 bases: TGTGCCAGCAGCCAAGCGGGGGGGCTAAAGTACGAGCAGTACTTC. It yields the protein CASSQAGGLKYEQYF. The full variable domain, completed using reference TRBV13 and TRBJ2-7, is AAGVIQSPRHLIKEKRETATLKCYPIPRHDTVYWYQQGPGQDPQFLISFYEKMQSDKGSIPDRFSAQQFSDYHSELNMSSLELGDSALYFCASSQAGGLKYEQYFGPGTRLTVT.